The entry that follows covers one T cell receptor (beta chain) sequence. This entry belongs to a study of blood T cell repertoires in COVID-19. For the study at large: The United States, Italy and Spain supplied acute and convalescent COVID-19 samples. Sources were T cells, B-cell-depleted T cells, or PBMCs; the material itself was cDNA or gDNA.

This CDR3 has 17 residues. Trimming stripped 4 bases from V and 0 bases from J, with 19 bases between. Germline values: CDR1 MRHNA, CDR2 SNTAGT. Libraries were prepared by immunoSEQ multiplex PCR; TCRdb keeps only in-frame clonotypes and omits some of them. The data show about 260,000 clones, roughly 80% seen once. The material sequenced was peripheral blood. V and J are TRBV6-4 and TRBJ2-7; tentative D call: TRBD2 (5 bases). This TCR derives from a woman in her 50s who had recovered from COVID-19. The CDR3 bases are TGTGCCAGCAGTGGGGTCCTGGAGGCCAGGTTCTCCTACGAGCAGTACTTC. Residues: CASSGVLEARFSYEQYF.